Here is one T cell receptor (beta chain) with its context. Repertoires were generated with immunoSEQ multiplex PCR, while TCRdb's copy carries only in-frame clones and drops some. The table records around 78,000 clones, 88% of them present only once. These data belong to a study of T cells in localized non-small cell lung cancer. The TCR was taken from a woman aged 40 to 75 with stage I squamous cell lung carcinoma. The starting material was peripheral blood, obtained before any cancer treatment.

DNA for the CDR3: TGTGCCAGTAGACTGGGGGGGAACACCGGGGAGCTGTTTTTT. Protein: CASRLGGNTGELFF. This chain uses TRBV19 with TRBJ2-2; D perhaps matches TRBD2 (6 bases). The CDR3 sequence is 14 residues long. Trimming stripped 6 bases from V and 1 base from J, with 9 bases between. In germline, CDR1 is LNHDA, CDR2 SQIVND (reference sequence).